This T cell receptor beta chain stems from a study of T-cell reconstitution after alpha-beta-depleted transplantation in children. Study results and limitations: There were reportedly several hundred expanded graft clones from which alpha-beta T cells came about two months after transplant. At one year after transplant, newly produced T cells mostly accounted for T-cell counts and diversity. For some patients, TCRbeta diversity was high at day 60 because of recipient T cells and thymic progenitors that survived.

A library of TCRbeta sequences, prepared with unique molecular identifiers, was generated. TCRdb analysed the PCR reads with MiXCR anew, one entry per CDR3 protein. Here the sample spans about 170,000 distinct CDR3 sequences, around 10% being singletons. On this clonotype: Its matching antigen is unknown.

In germline, CDR1 is SEHNR, CDR2 FQNEAQ (reference sequence). Trimming took 0 bases from V and 4 from J, leaving 3 bases between them. This CDR3 contains 12 residues. V is TRBV7-9 and J is TRBJ1-1, with D hard to call. The receptor comes from a boy aged 2-15 years with acute myeloid leukemia, due to receive a stem cell transplant. The source was PBMCs, collected before TCRalphabeta/CD19-depleted stem cell transplant. The CDR3 DNA follows: TGTGCCAGCAGCTTAGCAGCCACTGAAGCTTTCTTT. Translated: CASSLAATEAFF.